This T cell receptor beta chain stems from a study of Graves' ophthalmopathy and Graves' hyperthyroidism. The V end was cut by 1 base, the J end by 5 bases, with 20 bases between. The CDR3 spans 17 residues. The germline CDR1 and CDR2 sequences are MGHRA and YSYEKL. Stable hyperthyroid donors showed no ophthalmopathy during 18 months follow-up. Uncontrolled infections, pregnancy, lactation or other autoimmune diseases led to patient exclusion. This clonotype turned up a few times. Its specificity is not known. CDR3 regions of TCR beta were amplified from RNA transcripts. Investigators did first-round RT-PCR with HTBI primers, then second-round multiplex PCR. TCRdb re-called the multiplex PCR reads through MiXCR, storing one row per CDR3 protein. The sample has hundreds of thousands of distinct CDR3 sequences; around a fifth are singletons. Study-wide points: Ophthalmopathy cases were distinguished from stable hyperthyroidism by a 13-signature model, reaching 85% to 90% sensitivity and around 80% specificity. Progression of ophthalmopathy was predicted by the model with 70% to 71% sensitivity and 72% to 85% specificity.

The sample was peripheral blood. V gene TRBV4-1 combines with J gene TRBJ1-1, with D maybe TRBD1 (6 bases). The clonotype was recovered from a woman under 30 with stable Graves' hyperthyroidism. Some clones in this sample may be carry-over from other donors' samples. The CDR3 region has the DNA TGCGCCAGCAGCCAAGGGAACACGCGGGGGGCGCAAACTGAAGCTTTCTTT. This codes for CASSQGNTRGAQTEAFF.